A single sample gave rise to the 17 T cell receptor beta chains below, sequenced in a study of T cell repertoires in cytomegalovirus infection. These TCRs' antigens remain unknown. TCRdb reanalysed the reads using MiXCR and keeps one entry per CDR3 protein. The table has 25,000 to 35,000 distinct CDR3 sequences, roughly a fifth seen once. Sequenced here: CD8+ T cells from cultured PBMCs, sampled from culture after CMV antigen stimulation. These receptors were obtained from a human donor in good health (CMV status not recorded). Some clones in this sample may be carry-over from other donors' samples.

This clonotype was detected only a few times. This sequence joins TRBV6-2 or TRBV6-3 and TRBJ1-1, with D uncertain. Trimming stripped 4 bases from V and 5 bases from J, with 14 bases between. The CDR3 is made up of 14 amino acids. Germline loops: CDR1 MNHEY, CDR2 SVGEGT. The chain's CDR3 is CASSSQVSGTEAFF. CDR3 in DNA: TGTGCCAGCAGTTCCCAGGTTTCGGGAACTGAAGCTTTCTTT.

The table lists this clonotype with many counts. V gene TRBV7-9 combines with J gene TRBJ2-7; D gene uncertain. The CDR3 sequence is 11 residues long. The V gene lost 1 base and the J gene lost 6 bases, with 4 bases spanning the gap. CDR1 and CDR2 from the germline V gene are SEHNR and FQNEAQ (reference sequence). CDR3 amino acids: CASSLEVEQYF. The CDR3 region has the DNA TGTGCCAGCAGCTTAGAAGTCGAGCAGTACTTC.

The V call is TRBV7-2, the J call TRBJ1-1; 9 positions agree with TRBD1. The V gene end was trimmed by 5 bases and the J gene end by 7 bases; junction bases not matched to a gene: 8. Germline CDR1 is SGHTA and CDR2 is FQGNSA. This CDR3 has 14 residues. CDR3 region: CASSASGTGIEAFF. Written as DNA, the CDR3 is TGTGCCAGCAGCGCCTCCGGGACAGGGATTGAAGCTTTCTTT.

This clonotype has more than one count but fewer than ten. The chain has TRBV7-9 and TRBJ2-7; TRBD1 matches at 8 bases. After removal of 3 bases from V and 2 bases from J, the junction contained 15 bases not matched to a gene. The germline gives CDR1 SEHNR, CDR2 FQNEAQ (reference sequence). CDR3 length: 18 residues. CDR3 protein: CASSLPLPQGAKAYEQYF. The DNA of the CDR3 is TGTGCCAGCAGCTTGCCCCTCCCCCAGGGGGCGAAAGCCTACGAGCAGTACTTC.

The table lists this clonotype with a few counts. The chain recombines TRBV6-2 or TRBV6-3 with TRBJ1-2; D not certain. The V end lost 7 bases, the J end lost 7 bases, and 16 bases lay between the germline ends. CDR3 length: 13 amino acids. Germline lookup yields CDR1 MNHEY and CDR2 SVGEGT. This CDR3 reads CASTPAGSLGYTF. In nucleotides, the CDR3 is TGTGCCAGCACCCCGGCAGGTTCGCTTGGCTACACCTTC.

This clonotype was found a few times. V usage is TRBV2 and J usage is TRBJ2-5, with D unresolved. V was clipped by 8 bases and J by 4 bases, with 14 bases between them. The germline gives CDR1 SNHLY, CDR2 FYNNEI. The CDR3 runs 13 residues. CDR3 loop: CASCPQIAETQYF. CDR3 coding DNA: TGTGCCAGCTGCCCCCAGATCGCAGAGACCCAGTACTTC.

The chain employs TRBV27 and TRBJ1-1; TRBD1 is a possible D gene (6 bases). With 6 bases removed from V and 1 base from J, the gap between germline ends came to 9 bases. This CDR3 region has 13 residues. The germline CDR1 and CDR2 sequences are MNHEY and SMNVEV (reference sequence). CDR3 sequence reads: CASSGQRNTEAFF. The CDR3 coding sequence is TGTGCCAGCAGCGGACAGCGGAACACTGAAGCTTTCTTT.

This clonotype occurred a few times. The chain is built from TRBV7-9 and TRBJ1-1; TRBD1 aligns across 7 bases. V trimming: 5 bases; J trimming: 0 bases; junction bases outside the gene matches: 3. Germline CDR1 reads SEHNR; CDR2 reads FQNEAQ (reference sequence). CDR3 length equals 14 residues. The CDR3 DNA reads as TGTGCCAGCAGCACCGGACAGGTGAACACTGAAGCTTTCTTT. Its translation: CASSTGQVNTEAFF.

This clonotype was seen a handful of times. This rearrangement joins TRBV27 to TRBJ2-7; D gene unclear. This CDR3 is built from 14 residues. The V end was cut by 0 bases, the J end by 2 bases, with 8 bases between. Germline V gene sequence: CDR1 MNHEY, CDR2 SMNVEV (reference sequence). The CDR3: CASSLSIGPYEQYF. CDR3 DNA: TGTGCCAGCAGTTTATCGATAGGGCCCTACGAGCAGTACTTC.

This clonotype was observed many times. The CDR3 sequence is CASSYFDALGRPYEQYF. For the CDR3, the DNA is TGTGCCAGCAGTTACTTCGATGCTCTCGGCAGGCCCTACGAGCAGTACTTC. This rearrangement joins TRBV6-5 to TRBJ2-7; D remains ambiguous. V was pared by 1 base and J by 2 bases, with 18 bases between. Per the germline V gene, CDR1 is MNHEY and CDR2 is SVGAGI. This CDR3 spans 17 amino acids.

This clonotype was detected ten times or more. This rearrangement joins TRBV7-2 to TRBJ2-3, with D perhaps being TRBD1 or TRBD2 (6 bases each). With 3 bases removed from V and 4 bases from J, the gap between germline ends came to 17 bases. In germline, CDR1 is SGHTA, CDR2 FQGNSA. This CDR3 is built from 16 residues. The CDR3 loop reads CASSLGGRYRPDTQYF. The CDR3 bases are TGTGCCAGCAGCTTGGGGGGCCGGTACCGCCCAGATACGCAGTATTTT.

Only a few counts were recorded for this clonotype. The chain carries TRBV7-6 and TRBJ1-1; 10 bases are a match to TRBD1. Germline V gene sequence: CDR1 SGHVS, CDR2 FNYEAQ. V was pared by 5 bases and J by 6 bases, with 3 bases of the junction left unmatched. This CDR3 is 13 amino acids long. The CDR3 protein is CASSPDRGAEAFF. In DNA, the CDR3 is TGTGCCAGCAGCCCGGACAGGGGGGCTGAAGCTTTCTTT.

This clonotype was counted between two and nine times. The gene calls are TRBV6-2 or TRBV6-3 and TRBJ2-3, with 7 nucleotides matching TRBD2. J lost 5 bases, V lost 2 bases, and 1 base had no gene match. The CDR3 runs to 13 residues. CDR1 and CDR2 from the germline V gene are MNHEY and SVGEGT. The DNA for the CDR3 is TGTGCCAGCAGTTACGGGACTAAAGATACGCAGTATTTT. It codes for CASSYGTKDTQYF.

The chain couples TRBV5-1 to TRBJ1-1; tentatively, D is TRBD1 (6 bases). Trimming pared 0 bases from V and 8 bases from J, leaving 11 bases between. This CDR3 comprises 13 residues. Germline lookup yields CDR1 SGHRS and CDR2 YFSETQ. CDR3 bases: TGCGCCAGCAGCTTGGCCGGGGGACAAGAAGCTTTCTTT. Encoded protein: CASSLAGGQEAFF.

The rearrangement uses TRBV7-9 and TRBJ2-3; D uncertain. V was cut by 9 bases and J by 2 bases, with 3 bases left in between. This CDR3 is built from 10 residues. Germline loops: CDR1 SEHNR, CDR2 FQNEAQ (reference sequence). The CDR3 spells CASATDTQYF. CDR3 sequence (DNA): TGTGCCAGTGCCACAGATACGCAGTATTTT.

This clonotype was observed a few times. CDR3: CASSSPTGKYYEQYF. The CDR3 DNA reads TGTGCCAGCAGCTCTCCGACAGGGAAGTACTACGAGCAGTACTTC. V usage is TRBV7-2 and J usage is TRBJ2-7; 7 bases line up with TRBD1. The CDR3 contains 15 residues. Germline V CDR1 and CDR2: SGHTA, FQGNSA. V lost 4 bases, J lost 3 bases, and 9 bases stayed unmatched. The variable domain in full, with the rest retrieved from reference TRBV7-2 and TRBJ2-7, is GAGVSQSPSNKVTEKGKDVELRCDPISGHTALYWYRQSLGQGLEFLIYFQGNSAPDKSGLPSDRFSAERTGGSVSTLTIQRTQQEDSAVYLCASSSPTGKYYEQYFGPGTRLTVT.

This clonotype occurred a few times. The J gene is TRBJ2-1, the V gene TRBV11-2, with D unclear. Trimming left V 5 bases short and J 12 bases short, with 14 bases between. The germline gives CDR1 SGHAT, CDR2 FQNNGV. This CDR3 has 12 amino acids. Here the CDR3 DNA reads TGTGCCAGCAGCCCGCAGCGTGGGGTGCAGTTCTTC. Residues: CASSPQRGVQFF. Based on the CDR3 plus reference TRBV11-2 and TRBJ2-1, the full variable domain is EAGVAQSPRYKIIEKRQSVAFWCNPISGHATLYWYQQILGQGPKLLIQFQNNGVVDDSQLPKDRFSAERLKGVDSTLKIQPAKLEDSAVYLCASSPQRGVQFFGPGTRLTVL.